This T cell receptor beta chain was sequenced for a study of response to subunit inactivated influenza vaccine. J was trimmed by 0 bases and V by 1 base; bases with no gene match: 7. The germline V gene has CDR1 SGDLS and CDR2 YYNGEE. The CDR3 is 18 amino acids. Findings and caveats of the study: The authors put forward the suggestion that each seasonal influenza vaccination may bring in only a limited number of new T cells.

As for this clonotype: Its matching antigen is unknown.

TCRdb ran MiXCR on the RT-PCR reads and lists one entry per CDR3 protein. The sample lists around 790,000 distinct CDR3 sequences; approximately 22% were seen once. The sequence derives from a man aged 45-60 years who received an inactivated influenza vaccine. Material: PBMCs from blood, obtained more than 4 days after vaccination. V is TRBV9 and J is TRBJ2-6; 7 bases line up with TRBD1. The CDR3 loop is CASSVWWDRSSGANVLTF. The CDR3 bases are TGTGCCAGCAGCGTATGGTGGGACAGAAGCTCTGGGGCCAACGTCCTGACTTTC.